The clone carrying this TCR beta chain was observed many times. This specimen comes from a study of T-cell reconstitution after alpha-beta-depleted transplantation in children. TCRbeta library preparation incorporated unique molecular identifiers. In TCRdb, the PCR reads were re-called with MiXCR into one record per CDR3 protein. The sample includes 440,000 or so distinct CDR3 sequences, 43% seen only once; the top ten take roughly a quarter. The V gene lost 2 bases and the J gene lost 9 bases, with 9 bases spanning the gap. The CDR3 contains 12 residues. This clonotype originated in a girl aged 2-10 years with aplastic anemia, due to receive a stem cell transplant. The specimen was PBMCs, collected before TCRalphabeta/CD19-depleted stem cell transplant. V is TRBV12-3 or TRBV12-4 and J is TRBJ2-3; no definite D call. The CDR3 DNA follows: TGTGCCAGCAGTTTAACGGTAAAGACGCAGTATTTT. Amino acids: CASSLTVKTQYF.